This record looks at one T cell receptor beta chain sequence and its context. This CDR3 comprises 13 residues. The V gene lost 6 bases and the J gene lost 2 bases, with 12 bases spanning the gap. These data come from a study of blood T cell repertoires in COVID-19. Study-level background: PBMCs, B-cell-depleted T cells, or T cells provided the cDNA or gDNA that made up the material.

Original data processing: For nucleated cells, counts were estimated from reference gene primer amplification. Clones were read by immunoSEQ multiplex PCR, and TCRdb kept only the in-frame ones, dropping some. The D gene and trimming were derived from the DNA, and the V and J assignments and clone size from that table. The sample includes roughly 300,000 clones, 88% of them seen just once. This sequence was found in a man aged 18 to 30 with active or convalescent COVID-19. Sequencing was carried out using peripheral blood. The rearrangement uses TRBV5-7 and TRBJ2-7; unclear D gene. TRBV5-7 is identified as an open reading frame with a role that is uncertain. The chain's CDR3 is CASTSEPTYEQYF. The CDR3 DNA reads as TGTGCCAGCACCTCCGAGCCGACCTACGAGCAGTACTTC.